This T cell receptor (beta chain) was sequenced in a study of cytomegalovirus exposure and HLA in healthy donors (dated by TCRdb to between 2016 and 2019). Background on the whole study: An earlier analysis of 587 of the donors reported more than 250 Gb of sequence data and 100 million to 130 million unique TCR beta sequences from roughly 180 million T cells. A later analysis re-examined previously published TCR beta repertoires from more than 600 donors and added high-resolution HLA genotyping to investigate patterns of TCR occurrence. The study aimed to test whether cataloging public T cell receptors could reveal signatures of past pathogen exposure. HLA typing covered class I and class II loci at four-digit resolution. Among 398 genotyped donors of the cohort, an average of around 240,000 unique TCR beta nucleotide sequences were sequenced per donor, around 18% of them non-productive. The number of donors typed differed by locus, with roughly 620-640 for A, B, C, DRB1 and DQB1, roughly 550 for DQA1, over 600 for DPA1, and 450 to 480 for DPB1. Along with the approximately 700-subject first cohort, a separate validation cohort of 120 different subjects was used. Five DR-DQ haplotypes were handled as single units for association and clustering because linkage in the cohort was strong. Alongside the repertoire data, information on donor age, sex, ethnicity and CMV serostatus was compiled. Of the approximately 400 genotyped donors, roughly 76% were placed in the genetic ancestry cluster associated with self-reported Caucasian donors. The later analysis used no new phenotypic data to find candidate immune exposures, relying instead on TCR beta sequences and their occurrence across donors. The study used immunosequencing to profile the T cell repertoires of several hundred subjects and linked those repertoires to cytomegalovirus serostatus. High-throughput TCR immunosequencing, statistical association of individual TCRs with disease status, and machine learning were combined to predict cytomegalovirus infection status. To decide whether each TCR beta V gene segment behaved as functional or pseudogenic, an earlier analysis of approximately 590 of the donors relied on high-throughput TCR beta sequencing. A later genetic analysis took genome-wide SNP genotypes for about 55% of the 666 donors and used that subset as a discovery cohort. Every discovery cohort repertoire had been produced on one sequencing platform. About 330 gigabases of sequencing data and 75 million to 85 million unique TCR sequences made up an early release that covered 640 HLA-typed donors. Study-wide findings and limitations: The authors suggested that the approach could potentially be extended to other disease states and immunological phenotypes. A later analysis reported that several top co-occurrence clusters appeared linked to parvovirus B19, influenza, CMV and Epstein-Barr virus. Some IMGT-functional V segments, including TRBV6-2 and TRBV6-3, could not be distinguished by the 87-base-pair reads and were therefore excluded. The only immune exposure information available for the cohort was CMV serostatus. When HLA alleles, especially DR and DQ, strongly co-occurred, TCR associations were difficult to assign to individual alleles. In a later analysis, TCR association rates were found to vary across HLA loci, with the most associated TCRs seen for DRB1 alleles and the fewest for HLA-C alleles. Presence/absence analyses assumed roughly uniform sequencing depth across donors, an assumption that may not hold. HLA typing was unavailable for some donors at each locus, so association tests used only the typed subset. Most CMV-associated TCR beta chains appeared to be HLA-restricted in a later analysis, and the HLA associations seemed to be driven largely by CMV exposure. In an earlier analysis of some 640 of the donors, most TCR beta V segments were observed in productive rearrangements about 90% or about 30% of the time, broadly matching IMGT annotations. The classifier was reported to diagnose cytomegalovirus status with high specificity and sensitivity in both the original and validation cohorts. Because counts were too low, seventeen rarely observed V segments, including chromosome 9 orphons, were left out of the earlier analysis of over 550 of the donors. A group of highly shared sequence variants was considered likely to be a technical artifact of the sequencing pipeline. A total of around 150 TCR beta chains were listed by the study as associated with cytomegalovirus. According to a later genetic analysis, donors in an Asian-associated ancestry cluster had fewer N-insertions in productive TCRs than the roughly 700-donor mean. A further reported finding was that TCR beta sequences accurately predicted the HLA-A and HLA-B alleles for most subjects in the first cohort. Across donors, most TCR sequences were observed very rarely, whereas some public TCRs were present in many individuals. Linkage disequilibrium might explain the correlated functional status among segregating V segments, but an unknown experimental factor could not be excluded. A few of the identified cytomegalovirus-associated TCR beta chains were confirmed in vitro to be specific for cytomegalovirus antigens. In a later analysis, HLA-associated TCR beta chains were found to be more clonally expanded and to have lower generation probabilities than equally common non-associated chains. Only TCR beta chains were sequenced in this cohort, and the absence of alpha or paired-chain data limited detectable features. V-gene and J-gene trimming of TCR beta chains was associated with a missense DCLRE1C variant in a later genetic analysis, and the association was replicated in an independent cohort. In a later analysis, around 17,000 TCR beta sequences were associated with specific HLA alleles at a false discovery rate of 0.05.

CDR1 and CDR2 were assigned from the germline V gene as SGHDN and FVKESK. At the junction V is shortened by 1 base and J by 3 bases, with 12 bases in between. Taken from cysteine to phenylalanine, the CDR3 has 15 residues. Just the 45-base CDR3 DNA is kept, in frame starting at base 1. Points on this clone: The clone's antigen remains unknown. There are no base qualities to consult, and no much larger clone falls within one base.

In total, 500 to 700 healthy bone marrow donors made up the cohort. All cohort members were sampled while nominally healthy, although unrecorded immune exposures were likely present. The donor was CMV seronegative and belonged to the group of 352 seronegative cohort members. Every donor gave a peripheral blood sample, and the peripheral blood mononuclear cells from that sample were used for TCR beta sequencing. Genomic DNA extraction from the blood cell samples was performed with the Qiagen DNeasy Blood Extraction Kit. The library was obtained by the immunoSEQ multiplex PCR assay. A mixture of 60 forward primers for TCR Vbeta segments and 13 reverse primers for TCR Jbeta segments was used in the multiplex PCR. Amplification of the CDR3 region of rearranged TCR beta genes was performed with a multiplex PCR assay on genomic DNA. The amplified TCR beta libraries were sequenced on the Illumina HiSeq System as 87-base-pair reads. The study's own analysis went as follows. Across the 600 to 700 repertoires, a later analysis counted 75 million to 90 million unique TCR beta chains, roughly 11 million of which were shared by at least two donors. To remove PCR and sequencing errors, raw reads were error-corrected and collapsed into unique sequences using a nearest-neighbor algorithm that merged closely related sequences. CDR3 sequences were aligned to IMGT reference sequences to assign V, D and J gene segments. For a sequence to be retained, a match of at least six nucleotides was required to both a V gene segment and a J gene segment. Rearrangements were classified as productive when the CDR3 lacked stop codons and remained in frame with V and J, and all other rearrangements were classified as non-productive. Following IMGT convention, CDR3 was defined as the stretch from the second conserved V-encoded cysteine to the conserved J-encoded phenylalanine. The earlier analysis of roughly 590 of the donors excluded any sequence lacking an unambiguous match to a single V gene segment. An earlier analysis of several hundred of the donors classified V segments as functional when productive rearrangements were above 56.7% and as segregating when the standard deviation between donors was above 5%. A statistical classification framework was developed to diagnose cytomegalovirus status using the catalog of TCR beta chain sequences. In a later analysis, TCR nucleotide sequences were compared against IMGT/GENE-DB human TR gene sequences so that V and J genes could be assigned. The TCRdist pipeline was used in a later analysis to assign CDR3 sequences and most-parsimonious VDJ recombination scenarios. In a later analysis, every TCR beta chain was defined by the combination of its CDR3 amino acid sequence and its V-gene family, and reads without a unique V-gene family were dropped. A later analysis removed 592 highly shared, low-generation-probability nucleotide sequences to deal with suspected cross-contamination and a sequencing artifact. In a later analysis, a clonal expansion index for each public chain was calculated from normalized within-repertoire ranks of inferred template counts. Generation probabilities in a later analysis came from a VDJ recombination model fitted to out-of-frame rearrangements, and those results were checked against IGoR. A later analysis scored TCR-TCR, TCR-HLA and TCR-CMV co-occurrence with hypergeometric tests, applying a repertoire-size bias correction to TCR pairs. To estimate false discovery rates, a later analysis permuted the HLA or CMV assignments 20 times. In a later analysis, co-occurring TCRs were grouped using DBSCAN, with TCRdist sequence similarity added in when clustering inside HLA-allele-positive subsets. For co-occurrence clustering, repertoires with fewer than 30,000 or more than 120,000 public chains were excluded, along with four to six repertoires with anomalous nucleotide sharing. TCRdb took this table from immuneACCESS and kept in-frame rearrangements with V and J called. Such tables lack part of the clones; where checked against another copy, unresolved V genes explain under half of the gap, and the rest is unexplained. V, J and clone size are taken as reported in that table, and D and trimming were inferred from the DNA itself. The sample table lists approximately 160,000 clones, around 68% of them with a count of one. Approximately 1.5% of the sample rests with the top ten.

This receptor was obtained from a man aged 50 to 60 in good health and CMV-seronegative. Material for sequencing was PBMCs. Recombination connected TRBV14 to TRBJ1-1, and possibly TRBD1, on 6 matching bases. The DNA reads as follows: TGTGCCAGCAGCCAAGTGGGCAGGGGATACACTGAAGCTTTCTTT. Protein translation: CASSQVGRGYTEAFF.